The clone carrying this T cell receptor (beta chain) appeared a few times. The data originate from a study of T-cell reconstitution after alpha-beta-depleted transplantation in children. CDR1 and CDR2 (germline): MNHNS, SASEGT. CDR3 length: 16 residues. V was pared by 5 bases and J by 7 bases, with 18 bases between. Preparing the TCRbeta library involved the use of unique molecular identifiers. TCRdb processed the PCR reads anew with MiXCR; each CDR3 protein has one entry. There are 200,000 to 250,000 distinct CDR3 sequences in the sample; around 9.5% occur only once, and around 6.2% lies in the top ten.

Sequencing was performed on PBMCs from the stem cell graft donor, taken from the stem cell graft. The sequence derives from a human donor who donated a stem cell graft to a child with acute lymphoblastic leukemia. The rearrangement joins TRBV6-1 to TRBJ1-6, with D perhaps TRBD1 (5 bases). The CDR3 loop reads CASSPSWQGRNSPLHF. Written as DNA, the CDR3 is TGTGCCAGCAGTCCGTCGTGGCAGGGAAGGAATTCACCCCTCCACTTT.